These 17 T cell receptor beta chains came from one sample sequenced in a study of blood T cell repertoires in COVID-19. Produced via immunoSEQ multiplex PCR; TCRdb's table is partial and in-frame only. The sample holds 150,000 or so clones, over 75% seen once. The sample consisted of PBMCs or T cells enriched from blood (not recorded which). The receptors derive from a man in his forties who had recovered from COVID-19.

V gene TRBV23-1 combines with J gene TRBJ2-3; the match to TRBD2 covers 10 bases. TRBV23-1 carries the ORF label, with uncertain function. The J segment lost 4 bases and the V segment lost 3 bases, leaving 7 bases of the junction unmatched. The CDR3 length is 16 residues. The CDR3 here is CASSQPTSGVSDTQYF. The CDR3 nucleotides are TGCGCCAGCAGTCAGCCAACTAGCGGGGTCTCAGATACGCAGTATTTT.

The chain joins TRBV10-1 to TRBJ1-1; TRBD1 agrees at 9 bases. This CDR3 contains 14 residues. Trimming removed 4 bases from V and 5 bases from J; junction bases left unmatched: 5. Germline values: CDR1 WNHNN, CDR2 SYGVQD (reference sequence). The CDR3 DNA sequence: TGCGCCAGCAGTGGGGGGACAGGGCGGACTGAAGCTTTCTTT. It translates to CASSGGTGRTEAFF.

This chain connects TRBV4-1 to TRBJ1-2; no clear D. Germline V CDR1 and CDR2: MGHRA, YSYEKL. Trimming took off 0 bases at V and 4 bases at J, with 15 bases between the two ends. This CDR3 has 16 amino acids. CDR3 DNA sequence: TGCGCCAGCAGCCAAGAATCGACATTCGAAACCTATGGCTACACCTTC. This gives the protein CASSQESTFETYGYTF.

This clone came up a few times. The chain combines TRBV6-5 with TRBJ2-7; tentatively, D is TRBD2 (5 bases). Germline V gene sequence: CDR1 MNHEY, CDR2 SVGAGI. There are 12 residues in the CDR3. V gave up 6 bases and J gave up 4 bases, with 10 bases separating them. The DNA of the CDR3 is TGTGCCAGCAGCCGGACTCGGTACGAGCAGTACGTC. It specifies CASSRTRYEQYV.

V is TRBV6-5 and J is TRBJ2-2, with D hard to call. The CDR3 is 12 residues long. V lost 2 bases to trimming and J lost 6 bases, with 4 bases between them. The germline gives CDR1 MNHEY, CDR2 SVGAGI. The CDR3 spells CASSYQAGELFF. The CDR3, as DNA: TGTGCCAGCAGTTACCAGGCCGGGGAGCTGTTTTTT.

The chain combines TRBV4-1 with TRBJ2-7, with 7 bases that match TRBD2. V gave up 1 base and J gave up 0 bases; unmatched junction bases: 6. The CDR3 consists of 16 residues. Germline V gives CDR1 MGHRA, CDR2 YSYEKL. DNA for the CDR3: TGCGCCAGCAGCCAAGGGCCCGGCGGGAGCTCCTACGAGCAGTACTTC. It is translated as CASSQGPGGSSYEQYF.

This CDR3 is CASSPPAGSEVTEAFF. Here the CDR3 DNA reads TGTGCCAGCTCACCACCCGCGGGGTCGGAGGTCACTGAAGCTTTCTTT. The J gene is TRBJ1-1, the V gene TRBV18; D ambiguous. This CDR3 spans 16 amino acids. Germline-derived CDR1 and CDR2 are KGHSH and LQKENI. V was clipped by 0 bases and J by 4 bases, with 15 bases between them.

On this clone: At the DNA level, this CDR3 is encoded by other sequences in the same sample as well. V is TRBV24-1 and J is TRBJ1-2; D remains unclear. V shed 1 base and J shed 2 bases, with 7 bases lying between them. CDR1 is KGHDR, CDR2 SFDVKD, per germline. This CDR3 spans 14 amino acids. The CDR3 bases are TGTGCCACCAGTGATTTTACGGGAAACTATGGCTACACCTTC. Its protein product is CATSDFTGNYGYTF.

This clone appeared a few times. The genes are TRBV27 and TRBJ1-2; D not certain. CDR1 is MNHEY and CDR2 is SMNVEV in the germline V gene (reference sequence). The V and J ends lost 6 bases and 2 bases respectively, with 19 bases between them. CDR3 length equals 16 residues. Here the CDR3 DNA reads TGTGCCAGCAGGCTTCGGGGAGTGGCCCCCAACTATGGCTACACCTTC. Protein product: CASRLRGVAPNYGYTF.

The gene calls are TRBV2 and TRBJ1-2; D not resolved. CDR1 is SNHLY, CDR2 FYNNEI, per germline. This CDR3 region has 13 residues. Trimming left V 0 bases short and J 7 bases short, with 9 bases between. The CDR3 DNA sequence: TGTGCCAGCAGTGAAGCGGAAAGACTTGGCTACACCTTC. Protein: CASSEAERLGYTF.

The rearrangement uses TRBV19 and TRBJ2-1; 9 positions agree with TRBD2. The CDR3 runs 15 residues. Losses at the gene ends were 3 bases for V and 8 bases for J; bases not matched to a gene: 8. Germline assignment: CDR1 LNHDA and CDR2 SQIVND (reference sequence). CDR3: CASSIWASGEDEQFF. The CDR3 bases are TGTGCCAGTAGTATTTGGGCTAGCGGGGAGGATGAGCAGTTCTTC.

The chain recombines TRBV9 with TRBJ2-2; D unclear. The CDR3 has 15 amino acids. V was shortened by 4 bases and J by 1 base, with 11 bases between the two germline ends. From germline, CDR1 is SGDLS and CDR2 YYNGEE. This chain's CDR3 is CASSPQAKNTGELFF. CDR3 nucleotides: TGTGCCAGCAGCCCCCAAGCGAAGAACACCGGGGAGCTGTTTTTT.

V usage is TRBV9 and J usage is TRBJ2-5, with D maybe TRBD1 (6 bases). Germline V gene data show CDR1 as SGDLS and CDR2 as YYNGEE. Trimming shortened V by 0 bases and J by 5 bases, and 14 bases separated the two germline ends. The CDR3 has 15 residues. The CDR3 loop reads CASSVDRVDRETQYF. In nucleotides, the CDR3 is TGTGCCAGCAGCGTAGACAGGGTGGATCGGGAGACCCAGTACTTC.

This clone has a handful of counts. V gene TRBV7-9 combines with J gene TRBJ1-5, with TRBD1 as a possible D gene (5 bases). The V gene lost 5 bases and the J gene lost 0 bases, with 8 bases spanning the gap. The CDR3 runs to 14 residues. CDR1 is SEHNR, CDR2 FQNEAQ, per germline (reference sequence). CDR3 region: CASSRGYSNQPQHF. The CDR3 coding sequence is TGTGCCAGCAGCCGGGGGTATAGCAATCAGCCCCAGCATTTT.

This CDR3 reads CASSPLARGGLDEQFF. The CDR3 region has the DNA TGCGCCAGCAGCCCACTAGCGCGGGGGGGCCTCGATGAGCAGTTCTTC. The rearrangement joins TRBV5-1 to TRBJ2-1; 9 nucleotides agree with TRBD2. The junction had 13 bases not matched to a gene; V was cut back by 4 bases and J by 8 bases. The CDR3 has 16 residues. The germline V gene has CDR1 SGHRS and CDR2 YFSETQ.

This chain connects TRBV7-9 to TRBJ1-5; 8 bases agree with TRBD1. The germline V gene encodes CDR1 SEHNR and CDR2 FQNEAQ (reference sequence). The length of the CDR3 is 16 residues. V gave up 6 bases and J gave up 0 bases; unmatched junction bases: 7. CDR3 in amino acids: CASSWAGGISNQPQHF. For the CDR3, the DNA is TGTGCCAGCAGTTGGGCAGGGGGCATTAGCAATCAGCCCCAGCATTTT.

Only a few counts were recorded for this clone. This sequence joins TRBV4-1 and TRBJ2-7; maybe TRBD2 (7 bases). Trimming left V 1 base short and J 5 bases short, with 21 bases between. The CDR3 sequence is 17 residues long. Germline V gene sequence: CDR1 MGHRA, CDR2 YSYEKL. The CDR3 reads CASSQASRRGGANEQYF. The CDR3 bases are TGCGCCAGCAGCCAAGCCAGCCGTAGGGGGGGGGCCAACGAGCAGTACTTC.